The clone carrying this T cell receptor (beta chain) was seen once. This entry is derived from a study of a mutant IDH1 vaccine in newly diagnosed glioma. Overall study: The earlier regimen, radiotherapy, temozolomide, or both, was most often both.

Time point defined: baseline, week 1 (first vaccination visit). Treatment specified: pre-vaccination baseline after standard-of-care therapy. The V end was cut by 1 base, the J end by 0 bases, with 7 bases between. Germline V CDR1 and CDR2: SGHTA, FQGNSA. The CDR3 covers 15 residues. Using immunoSEQ multiplex PCR, the repertoire was profiled, and TCRdb retains in-frame clones only, with some absent. The table lists roughly 50,000 clones, 80% to 90% of them singletons. The chain employs TRBV7-2 and TRBJ1-3, with D unresolved. The material was PBMCs, obtained from a glioma patient treated with radiotherapy, temozolomide or both. This TCR was sampled from a man between 18 and 35 years old with glioma. CDR3 residues: CASSLGRRSGNTIYF. The CDR3 nucleotides read TGTGCCAGCAGCTTAGGACGCCGCTCTGGAAACACCATATATTTT. Full variable domain (remainder filled in from reference TRBV7-2 and TRBJ1-3): GAGVSQSPSNKVTEKGKDVELRCDPISGHTALYWYRQSLGQGLEFLIYFQGNSAPDKSGLPSDRFSAERTGGSVSTLTIQRTQQEDSAVYLCASSLGRRSGNTIYFGEGSWLTVV.